This TCR beta chain stems from a study of blood T cells in healthy people across ages (dated by TCRdb to between 2014 and 2017). Describing the broader study: In model experiments, template switching captured roughly one uniquely barcoded TCR beta cDNA molecule for every two T cells. Age-related changes in TCR beta repertoire diversity were measured in the study by deep sequencing normalized with unique cDNA molecular identifiers. The donors were split into four age groups: young (average around 17 years), middle-aged (around 40), aged (62) and long-lived (approximately 80). To avoid experimental bias, donors of different ages were distributed randomly across sequencing lanes. Two additional independent replicas of 1 million unique cDNA reads from the same blood draw were analyzed for two donors (one aged 18 to 29 and one aged 80 or older). The study at large found these results: As age increased, observed TCR beta diversity per million T cells dropped in a roughly linear way, and a significant reduction was already evident by age 40. Donor CMV infection status was unknown, potentially confounding age-related changes in expanded clonotypes. The percentage of naive T cells measured by flow cytometry correlated strongly with observed TCR beta diversity. Bulk unsorted PBMC profiling prevented conclusive comparison of naive and antigen-experienced compartments. Compared with the aged group, the long-lived group had more naive CD4+ T cells, fewer expanded clones and increased TCR diversity, suggesting age selection. Estimates of total diversity from one million sequenced T cells were regarded as lower bounds and underestimates.

To note about this clonotype: Its antigen has not been determined. Base qualities are not provided; no much larger clone lies one nucleotide away.

Ends trimmed: V by 3 bases, J by 8 bases; bases unmatched to a gene: 11. CDR3 length: 15 amino acids, cysteine to phenylalanine. The DNA shown is the 45-base CDR3, in frame from base 1. Sequences LGHDT (CDR1) and YNNKEL (CDR2) are obtained from the germline V gene (reference sequence). Library preparation used 5' RACE. The listed sequencing device is Illumina HiSeq 2500. A second PCR of roughly 6 to 11 cycles was performed with a sample-barcoded 5' primer and a J-beta primer mix. A unique molecular identifier was introduced onto each TCR beta cDNA molecule by a template-switch 5' adaptor carrying 12 random nucleotides. Each sample yielded at least 3 million CDR3-containing paired-end reads. All of the RNA was converted into first-strand cDNA using the Mint cDNA synthesis kit, with a TRBC-specific oligonucleotide serving as the primer. All cDNA was treated with uracil-DNA glycosylase and then went through a first 18-cycle PCR with the universal primers M1SS and BC2_uni_R. In the source study's methods: Normalization of each sample was performed by random selection of 1 million high-quality reads, each carrying a distinct molecular identifier. Reads with shared molecular identifiers were discarded instead of being binned into consensus sequences. MiTCR, with a Q25 quality threshold and the strictest error-elimination algorithm, was used for CDR3 identification, clonotype clustering and error correction. Lower-bound total TCR beta diversity was estimated with a nonparametric unseen species model using Euler transformation. The raw public data were reprocessed by TCRdb itself: fastp quality trimming at Q25, MiXCR clonotype calling, in-frame beta chains only. Entries are consolidated by CDR3 protein sequence, retaining the most common genes and DNA. The V and J calls reflect TCRdb's pipeline rather than the authors' work. This sample lists roughly 1,800,000 distinct CDR3 sequences; 40% to 55% were detected once. Of the sample, less than 2.5% is held by the ten largest clones.

The approximately 41 donors, aged roughly 6 to 95 years, were systemically healthy Caucasian individuals from Russia. Each donor gave about 9.8 milliliters of peripheral blood, drawn into EDTA-treated Vacutainer tubes. Ficoll-Paque density-gradient centrifugation was used to isolate PBMCs, with at least 7 million obtained per sample. Total RNA was extracted from PBMCs with Trizol reagent, with at least 6 micrograms obtained per sample. The percentages of naive CD45RAhigh/CD27high T cells were determined by flow cytometry on a PBMC aliquot from every donor. The TCR sequence derives from a woman aged 40 to 50 in good health. The chain is made from TRBV3-1 and TRBJ2-3, with 7 junctional bases fitting TRBD2. Sequenced: blood. Here the CDR3 is given as CASSHVGTIKITQYF. The DNA sequence is TGTGCCAGCAGCCATGTCGGGACTATCAAAATTACGCAGTATTTT.